This T cell receptor (beta chain) originates from a study of memory CD4+ T cells and cytomegalovirus serostatus (dated by TCRdb to the late 2010s). Describing the broader study: The cohort comprised 33 healthy Belgian adults, 9 CMV seropositive and about 25 CMV seronegative. To replicate a published TCR-based CMV serostatus classifier, the researchers sequenced the CD4+ memory TCRbeta repertoires of a Belgian cohort whose cytomegalovirus serostatus was known. General study outcomes and caveats: Of fewer than 200 previously reported CMV-associated TCRbeta sequences, 67 appeared in the CD4+ memory repertoires, each in one to five individuals. Only CD4+CD45RO+ memory cells were sequenced, unlike the original study, which covered naive and memory CD4+ and CD8+ populations. CMV serostatus prediction reached a median bootstrapped AUC of approximately 0.96 with the original framework and about 0.91 with a US-trained random forest. The results were interpreted as suggesting that the CMV-associated TCR signature is mostly present in the CD4+ memory repertoire. On the Belgian cohort, the classifier based on the original framework reached a median bootstrapped AUC of roughly 0.94, with a 95% CI of 0.76-1.00.

The germline V gene yields MDHEN for CDR1 and SYDVKM for CDR2. V drops 7 bases and J drops 0 bases, leaving 7 bases in between. The cysteine opens and the phenylalanine closes a CDR3 of 12 amino acids. CDR3 DNA is the only sequence kept; it has 36 bases, read in frame from the first base. As to this clone: What antigen it recognizes has not been identified. Base qualities are not at hand, and no much larger clone is one base apart.

A FACSAria II was used to sort memory CD4+ T cells, defined as single viable CD3+CD4+CD8-CD45RO+ cells. CMV serostatus was determined using a Roche Elecsys assay that detects serum IgG against CMV pp150, pp28, p38 and p52. After thawing, total CD4+ T cells were enriched by positive selection with CD4 magnetic microbeads. The samples came from a different study that was designed specifically to examine the CD4+ T cell memory repertoire. Following standard operating procedures, peripheral blood mononuclear cells were isolated and cryopreserved, while serum was kept at -80 degrees C. The staining relied on CD3-PerCP (BW264/56), CD4-APC (RPA-T4), CD45RO-PE (UCHT1) and CD8-Pacific Orange (3B5) antibodies, and Sytox blue was used to exclude non-viable cells. The Quick-DNA Microprep Kit was used to extract genomic DNA from the sorted cells. TCRbeta DNA was amplified with the immunoSEQ hsTCRbeta kit following the manufacturer's protocol. TCRbeta libraries were sequenced on an Illumina MiSeq instrument. On the authors' methods: Following removal of out-of-frame sequences, roughly 2 million distinct TCRbeta sequences were retained, with an average of about 70,000 per individual. Two values were used to score each individual: the count of about 150 previously reported CMV-associated TCRbeta sequences and the total count of productive distinct TCRbeta sequences. A beta-binomial model was reimplemented in Python, and scikit-learn random forests with default parameters were trained on US cohort data. On the Belgian cohort, classifier performance was reported as the median AUC, along with percentile confidence intervals, across 10,000 bootstrap iterations. This is the immuneACCESS table as TCRdb keeps it, with only in-frame sequences that have V and J called. A part of the clones is gone; compared with another copy, unresolved V genes explain less than half, and the rest is unexplained. That table is the source of V, J and clone size, and D and trimming were worked out from the DNA. The sample records around 63,000 clones, about 70% of which are singletons. Of the sample, approximately 4.8% is held by the ten largest clones.

The sequencing input was memory CD4+ T cells from blood. The V and J segments used are TRBV28 and TRBJ2-7; the D gene is unclear. The receptor was isolated from an adult in good health and CMV-seropositive. The CDR3: CASTAFSYEQYF. The sequenced DNA is TGTGCCAGCACGGCGTTCTCCTACGAGCAGTACTTC.